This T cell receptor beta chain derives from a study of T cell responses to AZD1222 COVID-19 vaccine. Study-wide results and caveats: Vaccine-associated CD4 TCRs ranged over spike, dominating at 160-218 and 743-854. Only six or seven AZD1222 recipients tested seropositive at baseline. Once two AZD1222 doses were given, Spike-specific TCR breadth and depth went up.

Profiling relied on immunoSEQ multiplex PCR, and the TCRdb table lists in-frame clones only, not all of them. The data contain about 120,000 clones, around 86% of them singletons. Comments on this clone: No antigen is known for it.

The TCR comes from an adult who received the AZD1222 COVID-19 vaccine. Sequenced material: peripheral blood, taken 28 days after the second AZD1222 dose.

CDR3 amino acids: CASSQRAVGETQYF. CDR3 DNA: TGTGCCAGCAGCCAAAGGGCAGTGGGGGAGACCCAGTACTTC. This chain connects TRBV3-1 (or the pseudogene TRBV3-2) to TRBJ2-5; D uncertain. V lost 2 bases and J 5 bases, leaving 12 bases between the germline ends. Germline V lookup: CDR1 LGHDT, CDR2 YNNKEL (reference sequence). The CDR3 extends over 14 amino acids.